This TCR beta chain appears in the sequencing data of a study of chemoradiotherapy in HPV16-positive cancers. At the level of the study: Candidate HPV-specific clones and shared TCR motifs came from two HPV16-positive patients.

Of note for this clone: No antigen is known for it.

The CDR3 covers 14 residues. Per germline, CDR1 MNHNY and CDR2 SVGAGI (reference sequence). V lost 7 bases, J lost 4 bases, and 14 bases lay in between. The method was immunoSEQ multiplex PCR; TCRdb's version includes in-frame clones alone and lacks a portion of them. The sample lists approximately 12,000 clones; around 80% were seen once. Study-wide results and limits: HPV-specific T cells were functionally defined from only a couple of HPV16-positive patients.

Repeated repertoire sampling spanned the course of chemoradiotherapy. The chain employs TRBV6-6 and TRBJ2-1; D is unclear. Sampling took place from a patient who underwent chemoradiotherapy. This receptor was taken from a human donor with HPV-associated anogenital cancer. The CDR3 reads CASNKGATYNEQFF. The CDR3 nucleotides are TGTGCCAGCAATAAGGGTGCCACTTACAATGAGCAGTTCTTC.